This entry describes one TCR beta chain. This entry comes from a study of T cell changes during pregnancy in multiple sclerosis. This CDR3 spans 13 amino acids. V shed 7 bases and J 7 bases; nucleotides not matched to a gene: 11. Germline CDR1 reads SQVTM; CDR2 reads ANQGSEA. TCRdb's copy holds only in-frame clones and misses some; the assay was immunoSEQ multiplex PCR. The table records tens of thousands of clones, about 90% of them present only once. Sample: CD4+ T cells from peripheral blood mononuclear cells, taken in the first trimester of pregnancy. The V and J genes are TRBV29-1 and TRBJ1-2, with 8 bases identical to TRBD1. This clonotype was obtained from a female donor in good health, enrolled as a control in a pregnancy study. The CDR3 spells CSARTTGGAGYTF. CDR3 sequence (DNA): TGCAGCGCCCGGACTACAGGGGGTGCTGGCTACACCTTC.